The sequence of this T cell receptor beta chain was determined in a study of CD4+ T cells in melanoma. V lost 4 bases, J lost 10 bases, and 5 bases stayed unmatched. Germline-derived CDR1 and CDR2 are GTSNPN and SVGIG (reference sequence). The CDR3 extends over 13 amino acids. TCRdb's copy holds only in-frame clones and misses some; the assay was immunoSEQ multiplex PCR. This table holds approximately 20,000 clones, approximately 78% found once. The TCR originated in a human donor with melanoma. The rearrangement links TRBV30 to TRBJ1-6, with 9 bases identical to TRBD1. The CDR3 reads CAWMGTGKSPLHF. DNA for the CDR3: TGTGCCTGGATGGGGACAGGGAAGTCACCCCTCCACTTT.